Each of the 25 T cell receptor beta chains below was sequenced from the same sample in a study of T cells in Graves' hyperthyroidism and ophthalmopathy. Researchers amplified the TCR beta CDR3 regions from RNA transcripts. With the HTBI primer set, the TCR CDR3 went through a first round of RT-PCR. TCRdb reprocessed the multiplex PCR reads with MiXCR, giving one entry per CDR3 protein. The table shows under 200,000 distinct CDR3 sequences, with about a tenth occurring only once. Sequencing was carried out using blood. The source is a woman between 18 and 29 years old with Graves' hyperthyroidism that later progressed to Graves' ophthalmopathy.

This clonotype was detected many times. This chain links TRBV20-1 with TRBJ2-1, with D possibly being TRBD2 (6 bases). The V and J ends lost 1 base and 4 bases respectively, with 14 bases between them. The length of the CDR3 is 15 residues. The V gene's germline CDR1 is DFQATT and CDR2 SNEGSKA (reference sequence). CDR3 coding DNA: TGCAGTGCTAGAGTGGGCGGGGCCTTTTACAATGAGCAGTTCTTC. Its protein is CSARVGGAFYNEQFF.

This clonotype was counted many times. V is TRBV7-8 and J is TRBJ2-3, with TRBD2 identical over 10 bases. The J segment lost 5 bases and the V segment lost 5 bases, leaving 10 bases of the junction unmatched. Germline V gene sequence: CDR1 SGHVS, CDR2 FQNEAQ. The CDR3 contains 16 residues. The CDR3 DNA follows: TGTGCCAGCAGCCTTTCAAGCGGGAGGGCTGTAGATACGCAGTATTTT. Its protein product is CASSLSSGRAVDTQYF.

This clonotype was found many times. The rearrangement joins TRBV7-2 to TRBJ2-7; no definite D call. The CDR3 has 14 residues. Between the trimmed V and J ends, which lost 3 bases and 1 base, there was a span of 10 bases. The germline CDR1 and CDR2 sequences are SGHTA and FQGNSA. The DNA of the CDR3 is TGTGCCAGCAGCTTTCGTGCGGAATCCTACGAGCAGTACTTC. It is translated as CASSFRAESYEQYF.

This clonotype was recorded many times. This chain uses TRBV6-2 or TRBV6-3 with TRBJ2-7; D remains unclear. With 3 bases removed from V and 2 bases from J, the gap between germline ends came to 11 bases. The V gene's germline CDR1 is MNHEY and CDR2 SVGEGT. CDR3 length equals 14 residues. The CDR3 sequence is CASSYRQTPYEQYF. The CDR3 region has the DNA TGTGCCAGCAGTTATCGTCAGACCCCCTACGAGCAGTACTTC.

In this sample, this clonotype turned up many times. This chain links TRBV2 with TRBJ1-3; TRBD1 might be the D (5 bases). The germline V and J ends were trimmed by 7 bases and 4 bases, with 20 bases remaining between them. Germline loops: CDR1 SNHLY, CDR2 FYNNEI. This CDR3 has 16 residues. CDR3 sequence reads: CASKRYSGLNGNTIYF. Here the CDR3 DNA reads TGTGCCAGCAAGCGCTACTCAGGGCTTAACGGAAACACCATATATTTT.

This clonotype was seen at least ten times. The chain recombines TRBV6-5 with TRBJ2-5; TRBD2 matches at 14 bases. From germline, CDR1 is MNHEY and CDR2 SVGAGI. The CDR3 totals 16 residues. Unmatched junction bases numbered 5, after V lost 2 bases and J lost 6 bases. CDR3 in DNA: TGTGCCAGCAGTTACCCAGGGACTAGCGGGAGCAAGACCCAGTACTTC. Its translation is CASSYPGTSGSKTQYF.

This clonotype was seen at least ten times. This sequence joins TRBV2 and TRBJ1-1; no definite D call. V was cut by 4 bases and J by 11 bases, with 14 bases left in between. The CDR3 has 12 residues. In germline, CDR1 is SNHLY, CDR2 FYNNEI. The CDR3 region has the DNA TGTGCCAGCAGTGCCCTTAGTGACTGGGCTTTCTTT. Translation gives CASSALSDWAFF.

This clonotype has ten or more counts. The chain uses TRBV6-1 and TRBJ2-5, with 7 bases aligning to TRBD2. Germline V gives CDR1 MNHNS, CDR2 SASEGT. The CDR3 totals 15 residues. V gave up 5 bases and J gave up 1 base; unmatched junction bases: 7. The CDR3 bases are TGTGCCAGCAGTAGACTAGCTAGAAGCCAAGAGACCCAGTACTTC. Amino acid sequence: CASSRLARSQETQYF.

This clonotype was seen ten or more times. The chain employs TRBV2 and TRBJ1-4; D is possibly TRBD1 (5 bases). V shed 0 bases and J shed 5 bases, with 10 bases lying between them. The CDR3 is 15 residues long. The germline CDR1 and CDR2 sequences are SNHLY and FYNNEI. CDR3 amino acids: CASSEARGLNEKLFF. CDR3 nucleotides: TGTGCCAGCAGTGAAGCGAGGGGCCTGAATGAAAAACTGTTTTTT.

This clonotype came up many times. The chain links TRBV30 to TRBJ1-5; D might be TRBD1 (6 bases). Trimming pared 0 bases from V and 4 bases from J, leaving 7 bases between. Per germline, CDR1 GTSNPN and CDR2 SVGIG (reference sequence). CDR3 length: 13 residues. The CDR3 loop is CAWSVQGNQPQHF. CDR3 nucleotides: TGTGCCTGGAGTGTACAGGGAAATCAGCCCCAGCATTTT.

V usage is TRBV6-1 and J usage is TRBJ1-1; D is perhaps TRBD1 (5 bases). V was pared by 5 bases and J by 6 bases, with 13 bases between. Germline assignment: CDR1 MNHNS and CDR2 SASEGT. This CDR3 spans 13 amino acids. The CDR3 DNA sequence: TGTGCCAGCAGTATAAACCGGGACTCTGAAGCTTTCTTT. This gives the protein CASSINRDSEAFF.

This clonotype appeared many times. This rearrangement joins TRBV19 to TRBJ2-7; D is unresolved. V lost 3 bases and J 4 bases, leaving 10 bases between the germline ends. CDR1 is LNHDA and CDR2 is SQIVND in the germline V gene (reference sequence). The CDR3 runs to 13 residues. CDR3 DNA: TGTGCCAGTAGTATGAGTCCAGTTTACGAGCAGTACTTC. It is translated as CASSMSPVYEQYF.

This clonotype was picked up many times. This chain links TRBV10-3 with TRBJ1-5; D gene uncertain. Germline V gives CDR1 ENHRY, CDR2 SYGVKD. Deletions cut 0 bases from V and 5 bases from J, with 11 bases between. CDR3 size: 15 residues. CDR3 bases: TGTGCCATCAGTGAGTCGTCGGCGGCCGATCAGCCCCAGCATTTT. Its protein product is CAISESSAADQPQHF.

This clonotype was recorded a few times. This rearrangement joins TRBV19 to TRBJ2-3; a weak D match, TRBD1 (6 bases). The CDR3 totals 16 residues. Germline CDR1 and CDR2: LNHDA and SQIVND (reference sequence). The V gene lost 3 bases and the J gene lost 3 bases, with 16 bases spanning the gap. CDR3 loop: CASSIMFTGSTDTQYF. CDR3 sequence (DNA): TGTGCCAGTAGTATTATGTTTACAGGGAGTACAGATACGCAGTATTTT. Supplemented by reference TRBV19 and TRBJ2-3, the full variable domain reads DGGITQSPKYLFRKEGQNVTLSCEQNLNHDAMYWYRQDPGQGLRLIYYSQIVNDFQKGDIAEGYSVSREKKESFPLTVTSAQKNPTAFYLCASSIMFTGSTDTQYFGPGTRLTVL.

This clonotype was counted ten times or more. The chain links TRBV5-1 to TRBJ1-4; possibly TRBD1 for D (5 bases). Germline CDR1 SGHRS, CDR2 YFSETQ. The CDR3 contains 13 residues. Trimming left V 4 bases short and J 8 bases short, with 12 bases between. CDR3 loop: CASSLGTDEKLFF. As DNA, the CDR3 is TGCGCCAGCAGCCTCGGGACGGACGAAAAACTGTTTTTT.

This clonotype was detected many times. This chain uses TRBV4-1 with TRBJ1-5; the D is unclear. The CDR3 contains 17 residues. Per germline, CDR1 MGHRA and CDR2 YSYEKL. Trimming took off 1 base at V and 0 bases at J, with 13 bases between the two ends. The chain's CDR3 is CASSQVLQRNSNQPQHF. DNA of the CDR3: TGCGCCAGCAGCCAAGTCTTACAGAGAAATAGCAATCAGCCCCAGCATTTT.

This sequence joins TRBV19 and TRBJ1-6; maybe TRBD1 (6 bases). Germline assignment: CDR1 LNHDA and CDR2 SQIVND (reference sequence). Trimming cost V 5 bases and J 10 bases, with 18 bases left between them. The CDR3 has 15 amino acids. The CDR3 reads CASSADQGRGSPLHF. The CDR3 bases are TGTGCCAGTAGTGCCGACCAGGGGAGAGGGTCACCCCTCCACTTT. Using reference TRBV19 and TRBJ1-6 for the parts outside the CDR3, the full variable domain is DGGITQSPKYLFRKEGQNVTLSCEQNLNHDAMYWYRQDPGQGLRLIYYSQIVNDFQKGDIAEGYSVSREKKESFPLTVTSAQKNPTAFYLCASSADQGRGSPLHFGNGTRLTVT.

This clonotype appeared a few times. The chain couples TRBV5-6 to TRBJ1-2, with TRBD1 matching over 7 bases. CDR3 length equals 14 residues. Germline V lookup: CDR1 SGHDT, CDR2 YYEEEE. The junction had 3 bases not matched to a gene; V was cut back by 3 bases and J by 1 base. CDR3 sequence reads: CASSSGTVNYGYTF. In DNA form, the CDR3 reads TGTGCCAGCAGCTCCGGGACAGTTAACTATGGCTACACCTTC.

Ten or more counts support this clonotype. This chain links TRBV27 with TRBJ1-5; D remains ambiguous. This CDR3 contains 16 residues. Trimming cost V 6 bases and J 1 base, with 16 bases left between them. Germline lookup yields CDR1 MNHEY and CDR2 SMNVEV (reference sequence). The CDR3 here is CASSPVSLGSNQPQHF. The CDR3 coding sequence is TGTGCCAGCAGCCCTGTTTCTCTAGGAAGCAATCAGCCCCAGCATTTT.

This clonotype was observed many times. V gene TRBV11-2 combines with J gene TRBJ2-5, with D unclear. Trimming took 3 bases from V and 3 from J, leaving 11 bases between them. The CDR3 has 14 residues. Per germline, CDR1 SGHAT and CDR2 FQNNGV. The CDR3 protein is CASSFGREEETQYF. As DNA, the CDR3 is TGTGCCAGCAGCTTCGGTAGGGAAGAAGAGACCCAGTACTTC.

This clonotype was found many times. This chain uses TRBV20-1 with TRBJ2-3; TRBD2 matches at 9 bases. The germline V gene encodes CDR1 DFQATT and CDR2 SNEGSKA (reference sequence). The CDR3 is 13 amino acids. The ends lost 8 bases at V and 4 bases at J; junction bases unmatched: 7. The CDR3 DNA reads TGCAGTCGAGCGGGAGGAAATTCAGATACGCAGTATTTT. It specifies CSRAGGNSDTQYF.

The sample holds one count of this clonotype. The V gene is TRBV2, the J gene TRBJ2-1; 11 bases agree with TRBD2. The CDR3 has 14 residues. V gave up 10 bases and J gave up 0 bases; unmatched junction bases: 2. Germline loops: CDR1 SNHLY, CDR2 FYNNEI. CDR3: CATLAGVSYNEQFF. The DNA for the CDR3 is TGTGCCACACTAGCGGGGGTCTCCTACAATGAGCAGTTCTTC.

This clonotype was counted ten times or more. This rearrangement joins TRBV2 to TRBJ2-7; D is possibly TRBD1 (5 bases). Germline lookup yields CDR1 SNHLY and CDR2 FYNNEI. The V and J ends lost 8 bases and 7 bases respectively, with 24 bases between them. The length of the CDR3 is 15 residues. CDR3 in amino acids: CASLRVGDPRWEQYF. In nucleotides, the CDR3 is TGTGCCAGCCTCAGGGTGGGTGACCCACGGTGGGAGCAGTACTTC.

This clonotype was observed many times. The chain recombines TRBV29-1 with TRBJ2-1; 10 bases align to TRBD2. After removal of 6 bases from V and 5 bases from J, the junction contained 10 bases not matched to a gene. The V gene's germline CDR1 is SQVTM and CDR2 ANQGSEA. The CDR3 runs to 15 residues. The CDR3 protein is CSVRRTSGTNNEQFF. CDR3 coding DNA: TGCAGCGTCCGCCGGACTAGCGGCACTAACAATGAGCAGTTCTTC.

Written as DNA, the CDR3 is TGTGCCAGCACCTTTACCGGGACAGGGGTTGCGACCCTCCACTTT. Translated: CASTFTGTGVATLHF. The chain has TRBV6-4 and TRBJ1-6; 10 bases align to TRBD1. In germline, CDR1 is MRHNA, CDR2 SNTAGT. J lost 14 bases, V lost 7 bases, and 14 bases had no gene match. The CDR3 is 15 amino acids.